Below are 5 T cell receptor beta chains sequenced from a single sample in a study of blood T cell repertoires in COVID-19. Libraries were prepared by immunoSEQ multiplex PCR; TCRdb keeps only in-frame clonotypes and omits some of them. The sample yields around 150,000 clones, around 84% seen once. Sequencing input: peripheral blood. Source of these receptors: a woman in her forties or fifties with acute or convalescent COVID-19.

V and J are TRBV12-5 and TRBJ2-6, with TRBD1 as a possible D gene (6 bases). Germline assignment: CDR1 LGHNT and CDR2 FRNRAP. The length of the CDR3 is 17 residues. V lost 5 bases, J lost 0 bases, and 14 bases lay in between. CDR3 sequence reads: CASGLPDSYSGANVLTF. The CDR3 nucleotides are TGTGCTAGTGGTCTCCCGGACAGTTACTCTGGGGCCAACGTCCTGACTTTC.

The chain is built from TRBV18 and TRBJ1-1, with a possible D match to TRBD1 (5 bases). V was clipped by 4 bases and J by 3 bases, with 15 bases between them. Germline V gene data show CDR1 as KGHSH and CDR2 as LQKENI. The CDR3 length is 15 residues. The CDR3 loop is CASSRGGGSHTEAFF. As DNA, the CDR3 is TGTGCCAGCTCACGCGGCGGGGGATCTCACACTGAAGCTTTCTTT.

For this clone: At one boundary the junction diverges from the germline segment, which might be a read error. The CDR3, as DNA: TGTGCCAGCAGCACAGGGGACGGTAGAAACTATGGCTACATCTTC. Amino acid sequence: CASSTGDGRNYGYIF. The V gene is TRBV11-2, the J gene TRBJ1-2; TRBD1 matches at 7 bases. CDR3 length equals 15 residues. The germline CDR1 and CDR2 sequences are SGHAT and FQNNGV.

The chain recombines TRBV5-1 with TRBJ2-3; 7 bases align to TRBD1. This CDR3 contains 15 residues. The germline V gene has CDR1 SGHRS and CDR2 YFSETQ. V lost 6 bases and J lost 0; bases outside the gene matches: 7. This CDR3 is CASKYRGFSTDTQYF. DNA for the CDR3: TGCGCCAGCAAGTACAGGGGATTTAGCACAGATACGCAGTATTTT.

CDR3 nucleotide sequence: TGTGCCATCAGTGAGAGAGACAGGGGCAATCAGCCCCAGCATTTT. This encodes CAISERDRGNQPQHF. This chain connects TRBV10-3 to TRBJ1-5; 7 nucleotides align to TRBD1. Trimming removed 2 bases from V and 2 bases from J; junction bases left unmatched: 3. The germline V gene has CDR1 ENHRY and CDR2 SYGVKD. The CDR3 is made up of 15 amino acids.